This paragraph covers one T cell receptor beta chain sequence. As yet, its antigen is unknown. The ends were cut back, 6 bases at V and 0 bases at J, with 13 bases in the middle. The CDR3 spans 14 residues. The germline gives CDR1 SQVTM, CDR2 ANQGSEA. Method: immunoSEQ multiplex PCR; TCRdb's copy keeps in-frame clones and lacks some. Altogether approximately 21,000 clones are present, roughly 85% being singletons, with the ten largest covering approximately 22%. This specimen comes from a study of neoadjuvant nivolumab and ipilimumab in lung cancer. Study in general: Patients got nivolumab 3 mg/kg on days 1, 15 and 29; combination added ipilimumab 1 mg/kg day 1. Study-wide results and caveats: A small number of samples were TCR sequenced. Only two of four nivolumab-treated tumors gained richness and clonality by surgery. Blood richness before therapy tracked richness in tumors resected after neoadjuvant therapy.

The TCR originated in an adult with non-small cell lung cancer. The rearrangement joins TRBV29-1 to TRBJ2-3; D gene ambiguous. Source: peripheral blood, taken before neoadjuvant nivolumab, alone or with ipilimumab. DNA of the CDR3: TGCAGCGTGGCCCCTGGGCTAAGCACAGATACGCAGTATTTT. Its protein is CSVAPGLSTDTQYF.